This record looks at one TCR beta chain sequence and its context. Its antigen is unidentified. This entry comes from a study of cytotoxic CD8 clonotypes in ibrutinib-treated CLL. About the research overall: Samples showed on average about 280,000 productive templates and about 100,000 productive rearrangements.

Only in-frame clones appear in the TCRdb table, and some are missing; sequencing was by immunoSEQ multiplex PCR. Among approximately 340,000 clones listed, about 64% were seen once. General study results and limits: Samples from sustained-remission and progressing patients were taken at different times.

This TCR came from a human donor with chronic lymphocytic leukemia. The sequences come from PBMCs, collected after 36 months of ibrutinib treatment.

CDR3 nucleotide sequence: TGCGCCAGCAGCCAAGTCAGGGGGCAAGATGGCTACACCTTC. Encoded protein: CASSQVRGQDGYTF. The chain links TRBV4-1 to TRBJ1-2; TRBD1 matches 8 bases. CDR1 is MGHRA, CDR2 YSYEKL, per germline. The CDR3 contains 14 residues. V lost 1 base, J lost 6 bases, and 4 bases stayed unmatched.